Sequencing of this T cell receptor (beta chain) was carried out in a study of blood T cells in healthy people across ages (dated by TCRdb to between 2014 and 2017). In the study overall: In model experiments, template switching captured about one uniquely barcoded TCR beta cDNA molecule for every two T cells. To track age-related changes in TCR beta repertoire diversity, the study relied on deep sequencing normalized with unique cDNA molecular identifiers. Four age groups were formed from the donors: young (average approximately 17 years), middle-aged (approximately 41), aged (62) and long-lived (approximately 78). To avoid experimental bias, donors of different ages were distributed randomly across sequencing lanes. Two additional independent replicas of 1 million unique cDNA reads from the same blood draw were analyzed for two donors (one aged 18 to 30 and one aged 80 or older).

To prepare the library, 5' RACE was applied. For sequencing, an Illumina HiSeq 2500 was employed. The second PCR ran for roughly 7 to 11 cycles and used a J-beta primer mix along with a sample-barcoded 5' primer. Each TCR beta cDNA molecule received a unique molecular identifier from a template-switch 5' adaptor carrying 12 random nucleotides. Each sample yielded at least 3 million CDR3-containing paired-end reads. All of the RNA was converted into first-strand cDNA using the Mint cDNA synthesis kit, with a TRBC-specific oligonucleotide serving as the primer. Following uracil-DNA glycosylase treatment, a first 18-cycle PCR with universal primers M1SS and BC2_uni_R was performed on all cDNA. The paper's data handling went like this. For normalization, 1 million high-quality reads, each with a distinct molecular identifier, were randomly selected from each sample. Instead of being binned into consensus sequences, reads that shared molecular identifiers were thrown out. MiTCR, run with a Q25 quality threshold and the strictest error-elimination algorithm, handled CDR3 identification, clonotype clustering and error correction. A nonparametric unseen species model with Euler transformation was used to estimate lower-bound total TCR beta diversity. The public sequencing data were trimmed at Q25 with fastp and processed into clonotypes with MiXCR by TCRdb, which kept only in-frame beta chains. Merged by CDR3 protein, the rows form single entries marked with the most common genes and DNA. TCRdb's processing, not the authors' own work, is the source of the V and J calls. Within this sample are around 870,000 distinct CDR3 sequences, with under 35% of them counted one time only. The top ten clonotypes cover 15% to 20% of the sample.

The donors were roughly 40 Caucasian individuals from Russia, aged roughly 6 to 100 years, who were systemically healthy. About 9.1 milliliters of peripheral blood were collected from each donor into EDTA-treated Vacutainer tubes. Ficoll-Paque density-gradient centrifugation was used to isolate PBMCs, with at least 6 million obtained per sample. Trizol reagent was used to extract total RNA from PBMCs, with at least 6 micrograms per sample. Naive CD45RAhigh/CD27high T cell percentages were measured by flow cytometry on a PBMC aliquot from every donor. Results the study describes overall, beyond this receptor: Because the CMV infection status of the donors was unknown, age-related changes in expanded clonotypes may potentially have been confounded. Estimates of total diversity from one million sequenced T cells were regarded as lower bounds and underestimates. Observed TCR beta diversity per million T cells fell roughly linearly with age, and a significant reduction was already apparent by age around 40. The long-lived group showed more naive CD4+ T cells, fewer expanded clones and increased TCR diversity than the aged group, suggesting age selection. There was a strong correlation between observed TCR beta diversity and the percentage of naive T cells measured by flow cytometry. Bulk unsorted PBMC profiling prevented conclusive comparison of naive and antigen-experienced compartments.

CDR3 length: 13 amino acids, cysteine to phenylalanine. CDR3 DNA only is kept here, 39 bases in frame from base 1. V loses 5 bases of germline sequence and J loses 5 bases, and the interval between the two ends is 12 bases. The germline V gene sets CDR1 to SGHNT and CDR2 to YENEEA. This clonotype occurred many times. Its antigen is not yet known. Nothing much larger sits one base from this clone, and base qualities are not available. The chain couples TRBV11-3 to TRBJ2-5, and TRBD1 may be the D gene, going by 7 matching bases. This clonotype was obtained from a woman aged 80 or older in good health. The material sequenced was blood. The CDR3 protein sequence reads: CASSPGGSETQYF. The sequenced DNA: TGTGCCAGCAGCCCAGGGGGGTCGGAGACCCAGTACTTC.